A selection of T cell receptor beta chains follows, all from one sample in a study of T cell repertoires in cytomegalovirus infection. TCRdb processed the reads anew with MiXCR; each CDR3 protein has one entry. This sample has around 530,000 distinct CDR3 sequences, with 16% found just once. The sample taken for sequencing was CD8+ T cells from PBMCs. These receptors all come from a human donor in good health (CMV status not recorded). Some clones in this sample may be carry-over from other donors' samples. Each CDR3 is given with its conserved first and last residue. D genes are given only for firm matches. Some rows mark clone size as missing; the rest say once, few, many or name a class of expanded clone.

clone size	V gene	D gene	J gene	CDR3 DNA	CDR3 protein
-	TRBV6-2/TRBV6-3	-	TRBJ2-7	TGTGCCAGCAGTTTCCCCTTGGGGGGAGGCTCTTCCTACGAGCAGTACTTC	CASSFPLGGGSSYEQYF
many	TRBV12-3/TRBV12-4	-	TRBJ1-5	TGTGCCAGCAGTTTCAGGAGGGCTGATCAGCCCCAGCATTTT	CASSFRRADQPQHF
-	TRBV19	-	TRBJ1-4	TGTGCCAGTACCTTGCCGGGATCGAGCGAAAAACTGTTTTTT	CASTLPGSSEKLFF
-	TRBV2	TRBD1	TRBJ1-1	TGTGCCAGCAGACAGGGGGCGAGGAGAAGCACTGAAGCTTTCTTT	CASRQGARRSTEAFF
-	TRBV7-9	-	TRBJ2-1	TGTGCCAGCAGCTTAGCGACGCGCCAGGACGCAAGGCGGGATGAGCAGTTCTTC	CASSLATRQDARRDEQFF
few	TRBV3-1	-	TRBJ2-7	TGTGCCAGCAGCCAAGATCTGGGGGACGAGCAGTACTTC	CASSQDLGDEQYF
-	TRBV5-6	TRBD1	TRBJ1-2	TGTGCCAGCAGCCCAGGGACAGGGGGCTTTGGCTACACCTTC	CASSPGTGGFGYTF
many	TRBV7-9	-	TRBJ2-1	TGTGCCAGCAGCATACAGGTTTACAATGAGCAGTTCTTC	CASSIQVYNEQFF
-	TRBV20-1	TRBD2	TRBJ2-7	TGCAGTGCTAGAGATTTTAGCGGGTCCATCCCCTACGAGCAGTACTTC	CSARDFSGSIPYEQYF
many	TRBV7-3	TRBD1	TRBJ2-3	TGTGCCAGCAGCTTAACAGGGGGCGCATCAGATACGCAGTATTTT	CASSLTGGASDTQYF
few	TRBV28	-	TRBJ1-5	TGTGCCAGCAGTTTGCCAGTCTATAGCAATCAGCCCCAGCATTTT	CASSLPVYSNQPQHF
many	TRBV7-9	-	TRBJ2-1	TGTGCCAGCAGCCCTACACTCGTAGGCTTCGCTCCCGGGCATGAGCAGTTCTTC	CASSPTLVGFAPGHEQFF
many	TRBV12-3/TRBV12-4	-	TRBJ1-2	TGTGCCAGCAGTTTAGCGGCGGGAGGGGCCTATGGCTACACCTTC	CASSLAAGGAYGYTF
-	TRBV12-3/TRBV12-4	-	TRBJ2-1	TGTACCAGCAGTTTTGGTTACAATGAGCAGTTCTTC	CTSSFGYNEQFF
-	TRBV5-6	-	TRBJ2-1	TGTGCCAGCAGGCCAAGACCCCCTGTGCCGGGAGCTATTTCGACCTACAATGAGCAGTTCTTC	CASRPRPPVPGAISTYNEQFF
many	TRBV7-9	TRBD1	TRBJ2-6	TGTGCCAGCAGTTCCGGGACAGAACGCTCTGGGGCCAACGTCCTGACTTTC	CASSSGTERSGANVLTF
few	TRBV6-6	TRBD2	TRBJ2-1	TGTGCCAGCAGCAACGGACTAGCGGCCCAGACGGGGAATGAGCAGTTCTTC	CASSNGLAAQTGNEQFF
many	TRBV7-6	TRBD1	TRBJ1-2	TGTGCCAGCAGCCCCGGACAGGGCTATGGCTACACCTTC	CASSPGQGYGYTF
-	TRBV7-3	-	TRBJ2-1	TGTGCCAGCAGCCCCACGGGACGGCGCTCCTACAATGAGCAGTTCTTC	CASSPTGRRSYNEQFF
few	TRBV27	-	TRBJ1-5	TGTGCCAGCAGCGGCAGTAAGAATCAGCCCCAGCATTTT	CASSGSKNQPQHF
many	TRBV7-9	TRBD1	TRBJ2-7	TGTGCCAGCAGCCGACCGGGACAGGGGATCTACGAGCAGTACTTC	CASSRPGQGIYEQYF
-	TRBV29-1	-	TRBJ2-4	TGCAGCGTTTTGGGGCGGGACAGAGCCAAAAACATTCAGTACTTC	CSVLGRDRAKNIQYF
many	TRBV7-2	-	TRBJ2-3	TGTGCCAGCAGCTTAGTTTGGCGGGACCCCACAGATACGCAGTATTTT	CASSLVWRDPTDTQYF
few	TRBV27	-	TRBJ1-3	TGTGCCAGCAGTTTACTGGGGGCTGGAAACACCATATATTTT	CASSLLGAGNTIYF
many	TRBV7-9	TRBD2	TRBJ2-7	TGTGCCAGCAGCTCTAGCGGCCAGGGGCAGTACTTC	CASSSSGQGQYF
many	TRBV27	-	TRBJ1-1	TGTGCCAGCAGTTTTGGCCTCGAGGGGAGCACTGAAGCTTTCTTT	CASSFGLEGSTEAFF
many	TRBV7-6	TRBD1	TRBJ2-5	TGTGCCAGCAGCTCGGAGGACAGGGGGATAGGAGAGACCCAGTACTTC	CASSSEDRGIGETQYF
many	TRBV7-9	-	TRBJ1-5	TGTGCCAGCAGCTTACCCGGTGCCAATCAGCCCCAGCATTTT	CASSLPGANQPQHF
many	TRBV7-8	TRBD2	TRBJ2-2	TGTGCCAGCAGCCCCCCGCTAGCGGGAGGGCCGAACACCGGGGAGCTGTTTTTT	CASSPPLAGGPNTGELFF
many	TRBV11-2	-	TRBJ1-1	TGTGCCAGCAGCTTAGATCCGGAGGGGATGTACACTGAAGCTTTCTTT	CASSLDPEGMYTEAFF
-	TRBV5-1	-	TRBJ2-4	TGCGCCAGCAGCGCCGAGGGGGTTCAGTACTTC	CASSAEGVQYF
many	TRBV7-9	TRBD2	TRBJ2-5	TGTGCCAGCAGCCCCAATTTCGAGCGGGGGGGTCTGGAGACCCAGTACTTC	CASSPNFERGGLETQYF
many	TRBV7-8	-	TRBJ1-1	TGTGCCAGCAGCTTAACGGAGGGGAACACTGAAGCTTTCTTT	CASSLTEGNTEAFF
-	TRBV7-9	-	TRBJ1-2	TGTGCCAGCAGCTTATTGCGCCTTACTCCCTATGGCTACACCTTC	CASSLLRLTPYGYTF
-	TRBV6-5	TRBD1	TRBJ2-7	TGTGCCAGCAGTTCCCTCGACAGGGCAAGCGTCTACGAGCAGTACTTC	CASSSLDRASVYEQYF
few	TRBV7-3	-	TRBJ2-2	TGTGCCAGCAGCCCCCCCTCGACAGGCGGCGGGGAGCTGTTTTTT	CASSPPSTGGGELFF
-	TRBV27	-	TRBJ2-3	TGTGCCAGCAAAGGTCAACTCACAGATACGCAGTATTTT	CASKGQLTDTQYF
few	TRBV14	-	TRBJ1-1	TGTGCCAGCAGCCTCTTGCAAGAGGAGTTGAACACTGAAGCTTTCTTT	CASSLLQEELNTEAFF
few	TRBV4-2	TRBD1	TRBJ1-5	TGTGCCAGCAGCCAAGGGGAGACAGGGAATCAGCCCCAGCATTTT	CASSQGETGNQPQHF
-	TRBV19	-	TRBJ2-3	TGTGCCAGTTCCGGAAGAGATACGCAGTATTTT	CASSGRDTQYF
-	TRBV11-2	-	TRBJ2-7	TGTGCCAGCAGCCCGATGTACGAGCAGTACTTC	CASSPMYEQYF
few	TRBV18	TRBD1	TRBJ1-1	TGTGCCAGCTCACCGTCGACAGGGAGTAACCCTGAAGCTTTCTTT	CASSPSTGSNPEAFF
many	TRBV12-5	TRBD1	TRBJ2-4	TGTGCTAGTGCCATGACAGGGGCAAACATTCAGTACTTC	CASAMTGANIQYF
many	TRBV7-9	TRBD1	TRBJ2-7	TGTGCCAGCAGCCCCCCGGGACAGGGGGCCGACGAGCAGTACTTC	CASSPPGQGADEQYF
-	TRBV13	-	TRBJ2-5	TGTGCCAGCAGCCCTTGGAGCAGGGCAGAGACCCAGTACTTC	CASSPWSRAETQYF
-	TRBV5-1	-	TRBJ2-2	TGCGCCAGCAGCTCCCGTGTCCCGGGGACCGGGGAGCTGTTTTTT	CASSSRVPGTGELFF
-	TRBV7-9	-	TRBJ1-1	TGTGCCAGCAGCTTAGTAGGGGCAGACACTGAAGCTTTCTTT	CASSLVGADTEAFF
-	TRBV5-1	-	TRBJ2-7	TGCGCCAGCAGCTTGACTACTGACTTCTACGAGCAGTACTTC	CASSLTTDFYEQYF
few	TRBV2	-	TRBJ1-1	TGTGCCAGCCCGGGACCTTTGAACACTGAAGCTTTCTTT	CASPGPLNTEAFF
-	TRBV13	TRBD2	TRBJ2-3	TGTGCCAGCAGCTCAGAGCGGGGGGGGGCCACAGATACGCAGTATTTT	CASSSERGGATDTQYF
few	TRBV29-1	-	TRBJ2-3	TGCAGCGTTGAAGTCAACAGGGTGCCCACAGATACGCAGTATTTT	CSVEVNRVPTDTQYF
many	TRBV6-1	TRBD2	TRBJ2-5	TGTGCCAGCAGTGAGGCCTGGACTAGCGGGAGAAAGACCCAGTACTTC	CASSEAWTSGRKTQYF
many	TRBV7-9	-	TRBJ1-1	TGTGCCAGCAGTTCCGCTTCGAAGACTGAAGCTTTCTTT	CASSSASKTEAFF
-	TRBV24-1	-	TRBJ2-2	TGTGCCACCAGTGATTTGGCTGGCAGGGAAGGGGGTAATGGCGGGGAGCTGTTTTTT	CATSDLAGREGGNGGELFF